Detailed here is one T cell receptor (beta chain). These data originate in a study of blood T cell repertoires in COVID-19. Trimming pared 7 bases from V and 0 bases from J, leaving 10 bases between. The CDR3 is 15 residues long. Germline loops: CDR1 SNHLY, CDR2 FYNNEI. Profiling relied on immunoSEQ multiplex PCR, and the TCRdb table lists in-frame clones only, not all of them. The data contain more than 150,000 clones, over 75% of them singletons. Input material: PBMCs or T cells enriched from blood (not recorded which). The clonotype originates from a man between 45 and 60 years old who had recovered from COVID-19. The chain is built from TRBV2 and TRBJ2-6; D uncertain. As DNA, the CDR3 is TGTGCCAGCAACTTCGACAACTCTGGGGCCAACGTCCTGACTTTC. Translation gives CASNFDNSGANVLTF.